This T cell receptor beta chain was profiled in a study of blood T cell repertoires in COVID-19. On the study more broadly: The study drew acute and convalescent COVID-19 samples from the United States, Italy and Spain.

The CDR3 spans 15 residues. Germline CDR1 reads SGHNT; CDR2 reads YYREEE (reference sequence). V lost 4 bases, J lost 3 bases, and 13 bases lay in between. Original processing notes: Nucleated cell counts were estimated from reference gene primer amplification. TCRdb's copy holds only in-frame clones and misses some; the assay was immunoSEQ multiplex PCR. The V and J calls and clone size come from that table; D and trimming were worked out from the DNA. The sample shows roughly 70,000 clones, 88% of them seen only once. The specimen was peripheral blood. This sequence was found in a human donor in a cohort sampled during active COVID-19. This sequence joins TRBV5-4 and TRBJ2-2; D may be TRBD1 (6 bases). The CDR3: CASSRPAGDTGELFF. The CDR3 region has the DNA TGTGCCAGCAGCCGACCAGCAGGGGACACCGGGGAGCTGTTTTTT.